One and the same sample provided the 22 T cell receptor beta chains below, sequenced in a study of beta chain features in type 1 diabetes. General study results and limits: TCRB CDR3s were moderately but significantly shorter in Type 1 diabetes patients in all four CD4+ subsets.

The investigators reverse transcribed all of the isolated RNA, so they sequenced expressed TCRB transcripts. The data were produced by immunoSEQ multiplex PCR, yet TCRdb's version contains in-frame clones alone and is incomplete. Here the sample spans about 240,000 clones, more than 11% being singletons. Their specific antigens are unknown. Sequencing input: naive CD4+ T cells from blood. Receptors were obtained from a man aged 25 to 40 with type 1 diabetes.

This clone was found a few times. This chain joins TRBV5-1 and TRBJ1-1; 8 bases are a match to TRBD1. The CDR3 has 15 amino acids. The germline V gene encodes CDR1 SGHRS and CDR2 YFSETQ. V lost 9 bases and J lost 2; bases outside the gene matches: 12. The CDR3: CATKPGTGANTEAFF. The CDR3 DNA sequence: TGCGCCACCAAGCCCGGGACAGGCGCAAACACTGAAGCTTTCTTT.

The chain links TRBV11-2 to TRBJ1-4, with 8 positions matching TRBD1. With 5 bases clipped from V and 7 bases from J, the junction kept 9 bases outside the gene matches. Germline CDR1 and CDR2: SGHAT and FQNNGV. The CDR3 is made up of 15 amino acids. CDR3 DNA sequence: TGTGCCAGCAGCCTCGAGGGACAGGCGAGTGAAAAACTGTTTTTT. This gives the protein CASSLEGQASEKLFF.

This clone was counted only a few times. The genes are TRBV6-5 and TRBJ1-2, with TRBD1 identical over 8 bases. With V trimmed by 0 bases and J by 4 bases, 1 base remained unmatched. Germline V gene sequence: CDR1 MNHEY, CDR2 SVGAGI. The CDR3 consists of 14 residues. The CDR3 spells CASSYSRGPYGYTF. For the CDR3, the DNA is TGTGCCAGCAGTTACTCCAGGGGGCCCTATGGCTACACCTTC.

V gene TRBV9 combines with J gene TRBJ2-3, with a possible D match to TRBD1 (6 bases). Germline lookup yields CDR1 SGDLS and CDR2 YYNGEE. The CDR3 is 15 amino acids. V lost 4 bases, J lost 4 bases, and 16 bases lay in between. The CDR3 is CASSWGPSLSDTQYF. The DNA of the CDR3 is TGTGCCAGCAGCTGGGGGCCTAGCCTCTCAGATACGCAGTATTTT.

This clone was counted only a few times. The V gene is TRBV5-4, the J gene TRBJ2-1; 8 nucleotides match TRBD1. From germline, CDR1 is SGHNT and CDR2 YYREEE (reference sequence). V was pared by 4 bases and J by 1 base, with 1 base of the junction left unmatched. The CDR3 extends over 14 amino acids. The CDR3 region has the DNA TGTGCCAGCAGCCGACAGGGGTCCTACAATGAGCAGTTCTTC. It is translated as CASSRQGSYNEQFF.

The chain couples TRBV7-6 to TRBJ2-3; D perhaps matches TRBD2 (5 bases). Germline V CDR1 and CDR2: SGHVS, FNYEAQ. This CDR3 is built from 15 residues. Trimming took 5 bases from V and 1 from J, leaving 13 bases between them. CDR3 sequence reads: CASSQPLRGTDTQYF. The CDR3, as DNA: TGTGCCAGCAGCCAACCGTTGCGGGGCACAGATACGCAGTATTTT.

The chain is built from TRBV6-5 and TRBJ1-1, with D tentatively TRBD1 (6 bases). Germline V gene data show CDR1 as MNHEY and CDR2 as SVGAGI. The germline V and J ends were trimmed by 5 bases and 1 base, with 11 bases remaining between them. The length of the CDR3 is 14 residues. The CDR3 DNA reads TGTGCCAGCAGTACACAGGGAAAGAACACTGAAGCTTTCTTT. Its translation is CASSTQGKNTEAFF.

The chain uses TRBV7-9 and TRBJ2-3; 7 bases are shared with TRBD2. Germline CDR1 is SEHNR and CDR2 is FQNEAQ (reference sequence). Losses at the gene ends were 6 bases for V and 2 bases for J; bases not matched to a gene: 8. The CDR3 covers 15 residues. CDR3: CASRQERDYTDTQYF. CDR3 DNA: TGTGCCAGCAGACAGGAGCGGGATTACACAGATACGCAGTATTTT.

V is TRBV9 and J is TRBJ1-6, with 8 positions matching TRBD1. The germline V gene encodes CDR1 SGDLS and CDR2 YYNGEE. V dropped 4 bases and J dropped 6; count of bases not matched to a gene: 6. This CDR3 contains 15 residues. The CDR3 nucleotides are TGTGCCAGCAGCTCGGGGGACAGGTTTAATTCACCCCTCCACTTT. It translates to CASSSGDRFNSPLHF.

In its sample, this clone was seen a few times. CDR3 amino acids: CASSPRTGVSTDTQYF. CDR3 nucleotides: TGTGCCAGCAGCCCAAGGACAGGGGTTTCCACAGATACGCAGTATTTT. The chain combines TRBV9 with TRBJ2-3; 9 bases map to TRBD1. The germline V gene has CDR1 SGDLS and CDR2 YYNGEE. The CDR3 extends over 16 amino acids. Trimming removed 4 bases from V and 2 bases from J; junction bases left unmatched: 8.

This clone came up a few times. The rearrangement links TRBV28 to TRBJ2-1; possible D gene TRBD1, 6 bases. Germline CDR1 is MDHEN and CDR2 is SYDVKM. Trimming pared 5 bases from V and 0 bases from J, leaving 11 bases between. The CDR3 runs 15 residues. Here the CDR3 DNA reads TGTGCCAGCAGTCCCGGGACACCCTCCTACAATGAGCAGTTCTTC. Translation: CASSPGTPSYNEQFF.

The chain uses TRBV19 and TRBJ2-5; D is unclear. The CDR3 is made up of 13 amino acids. Germline CDR1 and CDR2: LNHDA and SQIVND (reference sequence). Trimming removed 6 bases from V and 2 bases from J, with 10 bases in between. The CDR3 DNA is TGTGCCAGTAGGTTCGCGGTGCAAGAGACCCAGTACTTC. As protein: CASRFAVQETQYF.

This clone turned up a few times. V usage is TRBV19 and J usage is TRBJ2-6, with D unresolved. The CDR3 is made up of 16 amino acids. Germline CDR1 and CDR2: LNHDA and SQIVND (reference sequence). V was trimmed by 7 bases and J by 0 bases, leaving 13 bases between them. The CDR3 sequence is CASTSRVSSGANVLTF. As DNA, the CDR3 is TGTGCCAGTACGTCCCGGGTGAGCTCTGGGGCCAACGTCCTGACTTTC.

The rearrangement uses TRBV29-1 and TRBJ2-7; 12 bases are shared with TRBD1. CDR1 is SQVTM, CDR2 ANQGSEA, per germline. V gave up 0 bases and J gave up 5 bases; unmatched junction bases: 5. The CDR3 has 15 residues. CDR3 in DNA: TGCAGCGTTGAAGAATCCGGGACAGGGGGCAACGAGCAGTACTTC. Encoded protein: CSVEESGTGGNEQYF.

This chain uses TRBV7-9 with TRBJ2-5, with D perhaps TRBD2 (5 bases). Germline CDR1 reads SEHNR; CDR2 reads FQNEAQ (reference sequence). CDR3 size: 14 residues. Trimming cost V 2 bases and J 4 bases, with 11 bases left between them. CDR3 residues: CASSLPFAGETQYF. CDR3 nucleotide sequence: TGTGCCAGCAGCTTACCTTTCGCGGGAGAGACCCAGTACTTC.

This clone was counted only a few times. The rearrangement joins TRBV30 to TRBJ1-1; D is possibly TRBD1 (6 bases). V lost 3 bases and J 5 bases, leaving 19 bases between the germline ends. Germline assignment: CDR1 GTSNPN and CDR2 SVGIG (reference sequence). The CDR3 loop spans 15 amino acids. CDR3 sequence: CAWRGIQGIGTEAFF. In nucleotides, the CDR3 is TGTGCCTGGAGGGGTATACAGGGTATTGGGACTGAAGCTTTCTTT.

This clone was seen more than once but under ten times. This chain links TRBV7-2 with TRBJ2-1, with TRBD2 matching over 7 bases. V shed 3 bases, J shed 0 bases, and the junction held 2 bases outside the gene matches. The CDR3 covers 15 residues. Germline assignment: CDR1 SGHTA and CDR2 FQGNSA. The DNA for the CDR3 is TGTGCCAGCAGCTTGAGCGGGGCCTCCTACAATGAGCAGTTCTTC. It translates to CASSLSGASYNEQFF.

The rearrangement joins TRBV4-1 to TRBJ1-1; 9 nucleotides agree with TRBD1. In germline, CDR1 is MGHRA, CDR2 YSYEKL. The CDR3 extends over 15 amino acids. V trimming: 5 bases; J trimming: 11 bases; junction bases outside the gene matches: 15. The CDR3 spells CASSVYFTGTGFAFF. The CDR3 coding sequence is TGCGCCAGCAGCGTTTATTTCACAGGGACAGGGTTCGCTTTCTTT.

Points on this clone: In the same sample, other DNA sequences code for this CDR3. The chain recombines TRBV18 with TRBJ1-1; D gene unclear. CDR3 length: 13 amino acids. The germline CDR1 and CDR2 sequences are KGHSH and LQKENI. V lost 4 bases, J lost 1 base, and 7 bases lay in between. CDR3 in DNA: TGTGCCAGCTCACGGGCAGGGAACACTGAAGCTTTCTTT. It codes for CASSRAGNTEAFF.

The rearrangement links TRBV21-1 to TRBJ2-7; the table names TRBD1, a call not compared with the DNA. TRBV21-1 counts as a pseudogene. This CDR3 contains 17 residues. The chain's CDR3 is CASSKGPQGKGSYEQYF. Written as DNA, the CDR3 is TGTGCCAGCAGCAAAGGCCCACAGGGGAAGGGGTCCTACGAGCAGTACTTC.

This clone was detected only a few times. V is TRBV7-2 and J is TRBJ2-1; 7 nucleotides align to TRBD1. The CDR3 sequence is 14 residues long. CDR1 and CDR2 from the germline V gene are SGHTA and FQGNSA. The V segment lost 4 bases and the J segment 5 bases; nucleotides outside the gene matches: 5. CDR3 in amino acids: CASSWNRGDNEQFF. DNA for the CDR3: TGTGCCAGCAGCTGGAACAGGGGAGACAATGAGCAGTTCTTC.

This clone was seen more than once but under ten times. V usage is TRBV4-1 and J usage is TRBJ2-7; the D gene is possibly TRBD1 (6 bases). CDR3 length equals 14 residues. Trimming took 6 bases from V and 0 from J, leaving 12 bases between them. Germline V lookup: CDR1 MGHRA, CDR2 YSYEKL. The CDR3 DNA reads TGCGCCAGCAGACCTCGGACAGCCTCCTACGAGCAGTACTTC. Protein product: CASRPRTASYEQYF.